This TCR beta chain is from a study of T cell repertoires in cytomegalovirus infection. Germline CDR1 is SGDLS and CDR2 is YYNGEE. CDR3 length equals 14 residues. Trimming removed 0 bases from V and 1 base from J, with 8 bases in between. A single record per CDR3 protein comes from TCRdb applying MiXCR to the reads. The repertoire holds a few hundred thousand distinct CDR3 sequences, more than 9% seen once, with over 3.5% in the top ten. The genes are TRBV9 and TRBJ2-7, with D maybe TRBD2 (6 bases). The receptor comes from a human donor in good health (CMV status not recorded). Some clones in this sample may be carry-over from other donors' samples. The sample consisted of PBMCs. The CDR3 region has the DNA TGTGCCAGCAGCGTAGCGGAGGGTTCCTACGAGCAGTACTTC. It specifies CASSVAEGSYEQYF.